This T cell receptor (beta chain) was sequenced during a study of vaccination and CD4 T cells after COVID-19. The Oncomine TCR Beta short-read assay was what sequenced the DNA obtained from cultured CD4+ T cells. TCRdb passed the PCR reads through MiXCR, listing each CDR3 protein once. The data contain about 5,000 distinct CDR3 sequences, 44% of them seen just once; the ten biggest clones take up roughly 45%. This clonotype has just one count. As yet, its antigen is unknown. Unmatched junction bases numbered 10, after V lost 2 bases and J lost 3 bases. CDR1 and CDR2 (germline): MNHEY, SVGAGI. The CDR3 runs to 16 residues. The treatment here: roughly ten-day PBMC culture with coronavirus spike peptide pools or control peptides (ViraFEST assay).

The genes are TRBV6-5 and TRBJ2-7; 7 nucleotides align to TRBD2. The sequenced sample was CD4+ T cells from blood, cultured in vitro, obtained after SARS-CoV-2 vaccination. This clonotype originated in a human donor who had recovered from COVID-19. The CDR3 region has the DNA TGTGCCAGCAGTTACGAACCCGGGACGGGAGGCTACGAGCAGTACTTC. Its protein is CASSYEPGTGGYEQYF.